The entry below gives a single TCR beta chain sequence along with its context. The antigen remains undetermined. The data originate from a study of T cells in Graves' hyperthyroidism and ophthalmopathy. Overall study findings and caveats: A median approximately 6.8 months before onset, the model predicted ophthalmopathy. Most thyroid clonotypes with frequency above 0.001 were detected in blood.

TCR beta CDR3 regions were amplified from RNA. The TCR CDR3 first-round RT-PCR relied on the HTBI primer set. TCRdb itself ran the multiplex PCR reads through MiXCR, one entry per CDR3 protein. The repertoire consists of around 400,000 distinct CDR3 sequences, with roughly 25% occurring once and the leading ten covering more than 60%. Hyperthyroidism was newly diagnosed in patients aged 18 to 65 (duration under 2 months). Over 9 ml of fresh peripheral blood supplied the PBMCs. The sequence was obtained from a man in his fifties with Graves' hyperthyroidism. The specimen was blood.

The CDR3 DNA reads TGTGCCAGTATGGGGGAGGAAAAACTGTTTTTT. This codes for CASMGEEKLFF. The rearrangement uses TRBV19 and TRBJ1-4; possible D gene TRBD1, 5 bases. Germline CDR1 LNHDA, CDR2 SQIVND (reference sequence). The CDR3 is 11 residues long. The V end was cut by 7 bases, the J end by 8 bases, with 8 bases between.